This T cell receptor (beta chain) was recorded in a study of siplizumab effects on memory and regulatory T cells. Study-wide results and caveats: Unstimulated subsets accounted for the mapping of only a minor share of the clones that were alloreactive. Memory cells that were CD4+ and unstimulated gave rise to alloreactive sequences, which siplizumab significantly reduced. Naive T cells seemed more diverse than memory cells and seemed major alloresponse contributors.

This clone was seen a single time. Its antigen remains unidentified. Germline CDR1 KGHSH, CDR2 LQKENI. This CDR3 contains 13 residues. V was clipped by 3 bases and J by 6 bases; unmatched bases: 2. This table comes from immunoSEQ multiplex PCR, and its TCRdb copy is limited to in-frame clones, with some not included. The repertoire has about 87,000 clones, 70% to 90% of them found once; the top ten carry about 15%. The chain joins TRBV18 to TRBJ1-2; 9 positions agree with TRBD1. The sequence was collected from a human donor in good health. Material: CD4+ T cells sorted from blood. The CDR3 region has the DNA TGTGCCAGCTCACCTAGGGACAGGGATGGCTACACCTTC. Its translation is CASSPRDRDGYTF. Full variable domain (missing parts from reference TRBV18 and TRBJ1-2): NAGVMQNPRHLVRRRGQEARLRCSPMKGHSHVYWYRQLPEEGLKFMVYLQKENIIDESGMPKERFSAEFPKEGPSILRIQQVVRGDSAAYFCASSPRDRDGYTFGSGTRLTVV.